A selection of T cell receptor beta chains follows, all from one sample in a study of blood T cell repertoires in COVID-19. Only in-frame clones appear in the TCRdb table, and some are missing; sequencing was by immunoSEQ multiplex PCR. The sample shows over 25,000 clones, around nine tenths of them seen only once. The sequenced material came from peripheral blood. Receptors were obtained from a man between 70 and 80 years old with active or convalescent COVID-19. Each CDR3 is given with its conserved first and last residue. A D gene is named only where the DNA matches it firmly. Some rows have no size entry. The others give once, few or many, or a class for an expanded clone.

TGCAGCGTTGCTAACACAGATACGCAGTATTTT	CSVANTDTQYF	TRBV29-1	NA	NA	TRBJ2-3
TGTGCCAGCAGCTTAGGAGGCACTTACCACTCTGGAAACACCATATATTTT	CASSLGGTYHSGNTIYF	TRBV7-8	NA	NA	TRBJ1-3
TGTGCCAGCAGCTTAGACAGTAACTATGGCTACACCTTC	CASSLDSNYGYTF	TRBV11-2	NA	NA	TRBJ1-2
TGTGCCAGCAGCGCACCGGGACAGGGGGCGTTGAATGAGCAGTTCTTC	CASSAPGQGALNEQFF	TRBV11-3	TRBD1	NA	TRBJ2-1
TGTGCCAGCAGCTCCGGGACTTCCAACACCGGGGAGCTGTTTTTT	CASSSGTSNTGELFF	TRBV11-2	NA	NA	TRBJ2-2
TGTGCCAGCAGTTACGCGACAGGGGGCAGGACTGAAGCTTTCTTT	CASSYATGGRTEAFF	TRBV6-5	TRBD1	NA	TRBJ1-1
TGTGCCAGCAGCCAGAGCAGGGGGGCGTCCGGGGAGCTGTTTTTT	CASSQSRGASGELFF	TRBV5-4	NA	NA	TRBJ2-2
TGTGCCAGCAGGACTAGCGGGATTGGGGATGAGCAGTTCTTC	CASRTSGIGDEQFF	TRBV6-6	TRBD2	NA	TRBJ2-1
TGTGCCAGCAGCTTGAGTGGCCCGGGGACCCAGTACTTC	CASSLSGPGTQYF	TRBV5-4	NA	few	TRBJ2-5
TGTGCCAGCAGTTTTGCAGGGCTTAGCCCCCAATATGGCTACACCTTC	CASSFAGLSPQYGYTF	TRBV27	NA	once	TRBJ1-2
TGTGCCAGCAGGGACCTAAGGACTGAACGCCTCCTTAACTATGGCTACACCTTC	CASRDLRTERLLNYGYTF	TRBV27	NA	NA	TRBJ1-2
TGCAGCGTTGAAGATCCCCAGGGCGTGCGAGCTTTCTTT	CSVEDPQGVRAFF	TRBV29-1	NA	NA	TRBJ1-1
TGCGCCAGCAGCATAATAGCGGGAGGCACAGATACGCAGTATTTT	CASSIIAGGTDTQYF	TRBV5-1	TRBD2	NA	TRBJ2-3
TGCGCCAGCAGACCTGGAGGGACAGATACGCAGTATTTT	CASRPGGTDTQYF	TRBV10-1	NA	once	TRBJ2-3
TGCGCCAGCAGCCAAGGGGATGGCAGGGGGCAGGAGACCCAGTACTTC	CASSQGDGRGQETQYF	TRBV4-1	TRBD1	NA	TRBJ2-5
TGCGCCAGCAGCAAGGGGGTGGGACAGGGGTATGAGACCCAGTACTTC	CASSKGVGQGYETQYF	TRBV4-3	TRBD1	NA	TRBJ2-5
TGTGCCAGCAGTGATCGGTCGGCTAACTATGGCTACACCTTC	CASSDRSANYGYTF	TRBV2	NA	NA	TRBJ1-2
TGTGCCAGCAGCCAGCGGGGGGGCTTCACCGGGGAGCTGTTTTTT	CASSQRGGFTGELFF	TRBV7-9	TRBD2	NA	TRBJ2-2
TGTGCCAGCAGCGTAGAACTAGCGGGCACCGGGGAGCTGTTTTTT	CASSVELAGTGELFF	TRBV9	TRBD2	NA	TRBJ2-2
TGTGCCAGTCGATTGACTAGCGCCACAGATACGCAGTATTTT	CASRLTSATDTQYF	TRBV7-3	TRBD2	NA	TRBJ2-3
TGTGCCACCAGCATAACCCAGGGGTTACTCACTGAAGCTTTCTTT	CATSITQGLLTEAFF	TRBV15	NA	NA	TRBJ1-1
TGTGCCAGCAGCTTACCGGGCCGAGGGCCGGAGACCCAGTACTTC	CASSLPGRGPETQYF	TRBV5-4	NA	NA	TRBJ2-5
TGTGCCAGCAGCCTTAGCGGGACGAACACCGGGGAGCTGTTTTTT	CASSLSGTNTGELFF	TRBV11-3	TRBD2	NA	TRBJ2-2
TGTGCCAGCAGCTTGGGAAGCAGGGACTATGGCTACACCTTC	CASSLGSRDYGYTF	TRBV11-1	NA	NA	TRBJ1-2
TGCGCCAGCAGCCCTGACACAGGGACTGGAAACACCATATATTTT	CASSPDTGTGNTIYF	TRBV5-1	NA	NA	TRBJ1-3
TGTGCCAGCAGTTTAGCCCCCAGGGGTAGCGGGGCCTCCACCGGGGAGCTGTTTTTT	CASSLAPRGSGASTGELFF	TRBV27	TRBD2	NA	TRBJ2-2
TGTGCCAGCAGCTTATCCGGGTCCCAGCATTTT	CASSLSGSQHF	TRBV12-3/TRBV12-4	NA	once	TRBJ1-5
TGTGCCAGCAGCCAAGCCCCAGGTACCAGGGGAATGACCCAGTACTTC	CASSQAPGTRGMTQYF	TRBV3-1/TRBV3-2	NA	NA	TRBJ2-5
TGTGCCAGCAGATCAAAGGATAGGTTCGGGGACACCGAGGTCGCTTTCTTT	CASRSKDRFGDTEVAFF	TRBV7-9	NA	NA	TRBJ1-1
TGTGCCAGCAGTGACGCCGGTCTCAACTATGGCTACACCTTC	CASSDAGLNYGYTF	TRBV25-1	NA	NA	TRBJ1-2
TGTGCCAGCAGCTTGGTAGGGACAGCAGCGAACACTGAAGCTTTCTTT	CASSLVGTAANTEAFF	TRBV7-6	TRBD1	NA	TRBJ1-1
TGTGCCAGCATTGGGGGACAGGGGGCGGTTGGCTACACCTTC	CASIGGQGAVGYTF	TRBV6-5	TRBD1	NA	TRBJ1-2
TGCGCCAGCAGCCCTAGACAGGGATCCTCTTTAACCGGGGAGCTGTTTTTT	CASSPRQGSSLTGELFF	TRBV5-1	TRBD1	NA	TRBJ2-2
TGTGCCAGCAGCTTAGGGGGGGTAAGGACAGATACGCAGTATTTT	CASSLGGVRTDTQYF	TRBV7-2	NA	NA	TRBJ2-3
TGTGCCAGCAGTGGACAGGGCACTGAAGCTTTCTTT	CASSGQGTEAFF	TRBV27	TRBD1	NA	TRBJ1-1
TGTGCCAGCGCCACGAGGCAGGGGGGCACCGGGGAGCTGTTTTTT	CASATRQGGTGELFF	TRBV7-8	NA	few	TRBJ2-2
TGCAGCGTTGAGGGGACAGCCGATTCCTACAATGAGCAGTTCTTC	CSVEGTADSYNEQFF	TRBV29-1	TRBD1	NA	TRBJ2-1
TGCAGTGCTAGTAGGACTAGCGGCTCCTACGAGCAGTACTTC	CSASRTSGSYEQYF	TRBV20-1	TRBD2	NA	TRBJ2-7
TGTGCCAGCTCCGGGGACAGGGAAGAGACCCAGTACTTC	CASSGDREETQYF	TRBV18	TRBD1	once	TRBJ2-5
TGTGCCAGCAGCCAAGATTTAGCGAAGGGCACAGATACGCAGTATTTT	CASSQDLAKGTDTQYF	TRBV3-1/TRBV3-2	NA	NA	TRBJ2-3
TGTGCCAGCAGCCAAAACCCGGGACAGGGATGCACAGATACGCAGTATTTT	CASSQNPGQGCTDTQYF	TRBV3-1/TRBV3-2	TRBD1	NA	TRBJ2-3
TGTGCCAGCAGCTTAGCCGGGGGGCAGGATAATGAAAAACTGTTTTTT	CASSLAGGQDNEKLFF	TRBV11-2	NA	NA	TRBJ1-4
TGTGCCAGCAGTAAGGCTCGGGAGCCCCAGCATTTT	CASSKAREPQHF	TRBV6-2/TRBV6-3	NA	NA	TRBJ1-5
TGTGCCAGCAGCTGGAGCGGGACCGGAGAGACCCAGTACTTC	CASSWSGTGETQYF	TRBV5-8	TRBD2	NA	TRBJ2-5
TGTGCCAGCAGCCCAACATTTGACAGGGATGACACTGAAGCTTTCTTT	CASSPTFDRDDTEAFF	TRBV11-2	TRBD1	NA	TRBJ1-1
TGTGCCAGCAGCTTGGAGGTTGGGGGGAGTGAAGGCTACACCTTC	CASSLEVGGSEGYTF	TRBV5-6	NA	NA	TRBJ1-2
TGTGCCAGCCGGGGAGCGGGGCTGATCAACACAGATACGCAGTATTTT	CASRGAGLINTDTQYF	TRBV3-1/TRBV3-2	TRBD2	NA	TRBJ2-3
TGTGCCAGCAGTTACCGACAGTTTTCTAGCACAGATACGCAGTATTTT	CASSYRQFSSTDTQYF	TRBV6-5	NA	NA	TRBJ2-3
TGTGCCAGCAGTCGTACGGGGTCGGGAAACACTGAAGCTTTCTTT	CASSRTGSGNTEAFF	TRBV6-5	NA	NA	TRBJ1-1
TGTGCCTGGAGAGAACAGGCGAACACCGGGGAGCTGTTTTTT	CAWREQANTGELFF	TRBV30	NA	NA	TRBJ2-2
TGTGCCAGCAGCGATGGACTAGCGGGAGGCCCAGACTTC	CASSDGLAGGPDF	TRBV11-1	TRBD2	NA	TRBJ2-5
TGTGCCAGCAGCTTAACCCCTACTGCAGGTAACACTGAAGCTTTCTTT	CASSLTPTAGNTEAFF	TRBV5-4	NA	NA	TRBJ1-1
TGTGCCATCAGCCCAGGGACAGGGGAAACTGAAGCTTTCTTT	CAISPGTGETEAFF	TRBV10-3	TRBD1	NA	TRBJ1-1
TGTGCCAGCAGTCTGGGACAGATGAACACTGAAGCTTTCTTT	CASSLGQMNTEAFF	TRBV6-5	TRBD1	NA	TRBJ1-1
TGTGCCAGCAGTTACTCGGGAGGACCGAATCAGCCCCAGCATTTT	CASSYSGGPNQPQHF	TRBV6-5	NA	NA	TRBJ1-5
TGTGCCAGCAGTTACTCGAGATCTGGTGATGAGCAGTTCTTC	CASSYSRSGDEQFF	TRBV6-5	NA	NA	TRBJ2-1
TGCGCCAGCAGCCTTACGCCGGGACAGGTTGATTCACCCCTCCACTTT	CASSLTPGQVDSPLHF	TRBV5-1	TRBD1	NA	TRBJ1-6
TGTGCCAGCTCATTCATAGAGGGTGACACCGGGGAGCTGTTTTTT	CASSFIEGDTGELFF	TRBV18	NA	NA	TRBJ2-2
TGTGCCAGCAGTGTACTCGGAGGGGACCACATTCCTTACGAGCAGTACTTC	CASSVLGGDHIPYEQYF	TRBV7-2	NA	NA	TRBJ2-7